This entry features one T cell receptor (beta chain) sequence. Its binding antigen is unknown. One base away there is no much larger clone; base qualities are not given. The CDR3 runs 17 residues from the cysteine to the phenylalanine. The sequence is cut down to CDR3 DNA, 51 bases in frame from base 1. Here V drops 4 bases and J drops 1 base, and the junction holds 12 bases not matched to any gene. CDR1 and CDR2 were assigned from the germline V gene (reference sequence) as SGHNT and YYREEE. This entry is derived from a study of cytomegalovirus exposure and HLA in healthy donors (dated by TCRdb to the late 2010s). Context from the whole study: A later analysis indicated that the 120 or so validation repertoires were generated on the platform also employed for the 650 to 850 repertoires of the first cohort. Along with the approximately 700-subject first cohort, a separate validation cohort of about 110 different subjects was used. To predict cytomegalovirus infection status, the study brought together high-throughput TCR immunosequencing, statistical association of individual TCRs with disease status, and machine learning. The study aimed to test whether cataloging public T cell receptors could reveal signatures of past pathogen exposure.

What the study reported, not specific to this receptor: In vitro tests confirmed that a few of the cytomegalovirus-associated TCR beta chains recognize cytomegalovirus antigens. According to the authors, the approach could potentially be generalized to other disease states and immunological phenotypes. Subsequent analysis determined that TCRs grouped into clusters in the first cohort also showed a tendency toward co-occurrence across the approximately 120 validation repertoires, and approximately 93% of cluster scores exceeded 0. Most TCR sequences were seen in very few donors, while some public TCRs were found in many individuals. Cytomegalovirus status was reported to be diagnosed by the classifier with high specificity and sensitivity in both the original and validation cohorts. The validation cohort had no HLA typing available for a later analysis, so co-occurrence within that cohort was assessed over all 110 or so repertoires. In the study, 150 to 200 TCR beta chains were listed as associated with cytomegalovirus.

Libraries were built with the immunoSEQ multiplex PCR assay. Concerning the study's data processing: To diagnose cytomegalovirus status from the catalog of TCR beta chain sequences, a statistical classification framework was built. Sourced from immuneACCESS, this table was stored by TCRdb with only in-frame sequences that have V and J called. A share of the clones is absent; for the studies checked, an unresolved V gene accounts for under half, and the remainder has no known explanation. V and J calls and clone size are copied from that table; D and trimming were computed from the DNA. In all, the sample holds 110,000 to 150,000 clones, and around four fifths of those were seen once. The ten largest account for 1.4% to 1.5% of the sample. The donors were included in the validation cohort of some 120 subjects, a group kept apart from the roughly 730-subject first cohort.

The TCR sequence derives from a woman aged 30 to 39 in good health and CMV-seronegative. Source material: PBMCs. The chain is assembled from TRBV5-4 and TRBJ1-2; TRBD1 aligns with 8 central bases. The DNA sequence follows: TGTGCCAGCAGCACGACAGGGGATTACTGGTATAACTATGGCTACACCTTC. This codes for CASSTTGDYWYNYGYTF.